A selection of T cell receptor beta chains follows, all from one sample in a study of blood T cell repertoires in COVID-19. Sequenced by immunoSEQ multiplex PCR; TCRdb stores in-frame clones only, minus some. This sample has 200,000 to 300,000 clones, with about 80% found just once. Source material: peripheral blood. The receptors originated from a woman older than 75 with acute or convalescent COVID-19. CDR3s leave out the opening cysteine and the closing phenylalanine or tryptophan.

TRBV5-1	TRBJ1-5	ASSLDSFSNQPQH
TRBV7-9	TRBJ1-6	ASSLATGGRNSPLH
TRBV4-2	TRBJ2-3	ASSRKGETDTQY
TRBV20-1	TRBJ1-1	SASGQGGTEAF
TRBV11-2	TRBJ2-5	ASSTYRGRKETQY
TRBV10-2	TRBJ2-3	ASRGESTDTQY
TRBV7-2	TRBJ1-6	ASSPRQGSDSPLH
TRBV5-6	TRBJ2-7	ASSSRDSYEQY
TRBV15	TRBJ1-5	ATSRDEGANQPQH
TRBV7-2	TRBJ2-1	ASSTRQGLGNEQF
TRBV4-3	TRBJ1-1	ASSQDESGNRLNTEAF
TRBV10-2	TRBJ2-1	ASRKQASHNEQF
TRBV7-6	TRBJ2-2	ASSSIPRTGQGYTGELF
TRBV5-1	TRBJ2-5	ASSLASGSSKTQY
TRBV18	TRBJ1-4	ASSSRVATNEKLF
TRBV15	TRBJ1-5	ATSRGWDRGFNQPQH
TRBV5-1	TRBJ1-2	ASRTGQGDGYT
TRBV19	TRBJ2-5	ASSTTTSGGPQY
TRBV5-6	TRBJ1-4	ASSLQGANEKLF
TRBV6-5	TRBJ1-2	ASSPQGQRDYGYT
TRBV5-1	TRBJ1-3	ASSLGGRNTIY
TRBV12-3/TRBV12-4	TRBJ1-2	ASSRMSGYGYT
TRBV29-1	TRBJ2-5	SVHRSETQY
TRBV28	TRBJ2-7	ASRPSGFPYEQY
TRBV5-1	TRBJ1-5	ASSVTTGGNQPQH
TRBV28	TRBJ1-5	ASSSPTRGQPQH
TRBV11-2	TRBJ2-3	ASSSLRVRGRSTQY
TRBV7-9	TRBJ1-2	ASSFPVSGGYT
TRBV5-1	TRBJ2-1	ASSFVSLAGNEQF
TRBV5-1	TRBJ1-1	ASSMLGQYNTEAF
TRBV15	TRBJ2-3	ATSRNSGSDPDTQY
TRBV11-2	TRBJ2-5	ASSSTRTAQETQY
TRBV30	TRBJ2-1	AWSVLPVIAAAYNEQF
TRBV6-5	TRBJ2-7	ASSYSRTGGYEQY
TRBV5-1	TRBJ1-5	ASSADGGGQPQH
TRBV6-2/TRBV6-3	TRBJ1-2	ASSYHDKPVYGYT
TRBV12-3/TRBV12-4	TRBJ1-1	ASSQNRNTEAF
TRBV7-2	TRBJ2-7	ASSLVSASGSGEQY
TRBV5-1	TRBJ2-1	ASSIGLAANDEQF
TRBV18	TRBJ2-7	ASSPDRGSYEQY
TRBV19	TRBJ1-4	ASSIAGTPDEKLF
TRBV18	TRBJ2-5	ASSSRDRGETQY
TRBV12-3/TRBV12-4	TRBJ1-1	ASSLGPGGEAF
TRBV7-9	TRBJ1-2	ASSRGTPYYGYT
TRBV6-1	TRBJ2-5	ASSEGTSYQETQY
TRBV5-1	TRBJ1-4	ASSYGQGNEKLF
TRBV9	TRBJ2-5	ASSVGGVETETQY
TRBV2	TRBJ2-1	ASSRQGSENEQF
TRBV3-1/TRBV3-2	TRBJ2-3	ASSLSGGADTQY
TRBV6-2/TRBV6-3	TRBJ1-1	ASSYDRVTEAF
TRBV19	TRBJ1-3	ASSMGGSGNTIY
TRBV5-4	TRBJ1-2	ASRDTGDYGYT
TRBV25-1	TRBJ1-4	ASSPGGTGVLNEKLF
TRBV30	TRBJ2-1	AWSVQGGGEQF
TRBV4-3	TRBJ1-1	ASSPSLDVGQAF
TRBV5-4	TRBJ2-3	ASSFAPTGLAGDTQY
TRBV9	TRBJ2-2	ASARDRDTGELF
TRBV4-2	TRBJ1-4	ASSQVRGQGREEKLF
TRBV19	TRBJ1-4	ASSKSDRSEKLF